This TCR beta chain was identified in a study of identical twins. MiXCR, run by TCRdb on the 5' RACE reads, gives a single entry per CDR3 protein. The table shows around 490,000 distinct CDR3 sequences, with roughly 13% occurring only once. Germline values: CDR1 MNHNS, CDR2 SASEGT. The CDR3 runs to 15 residues. V was trimmed by 11 bases and J by 1 base, leaving 20 bases between them. This sample also appeared in a second study, on yellow fever vaccine responses in identical twins.

V gene TRBV6-1 combines with J gene TRBJ2-5; no clear D gene. This TCR derives from a woman younger than 35 in good health. Sequenced: CD4+ T cells sorted from blood. DNA for the CDR3: TGTGCCCACTCAAGAGGTGAAAACATCCAAGAGACCCAGTACTTC. Its protein is CAHSRGENIQETQYF.